The rows below give T cell receptor beta chains drawn from one sample of a study of T-cell memory formation after mild COVID-19. Each CDR3 protein gets one entry after TCRdb re-called the 5' RACE reads with MiXCR. The table has about 140,000 distinct CDR3 sequences, roughly 15% seen once. Sequenced: PBMCs or a T cell subset sorted from them (not recorded which). The receptors stem from an adult woman who had mild COVID-19 (a few samples of this study predate the infection). Cell type and time point are not known. Both conserved end residues are trimmed from each CDR3.

CDR3 protein: SASSPSTDTQY
J gene: TRBJ2-3
V gene: TRBV20-1

CDR3 protein: ASSSYGTSSASNTGELF
J gene: TRBJ2-2
V gene: TRBV11-3

CDR3 protein: ASSLAYGKETQY
J gene: TRBJ2-5
V gene: TRBV5-1

CDR3 protein: ASSQDVSFNEQF
J gene: TRBJ2-1
V gene: TRBV14

CDR3 protein: ASSLEIAGGNEQF
J gene: TRBJ2-1
V gene: TRBV7-6

CDR3 protein: ASSLLGGLGPGEDYEQY
J gene: TRBJ2-7
V gene: TRBV12-3/TRBV12-4

CDR3 protein: ASGLVRKNRESGSLTDTQY
J gene: TRBJ2-3
V gene: TRBV12-5

CDR3 protein: AWSGDRAVGTGELF
J gene: TRBJ2-2
V gene: TRBV30

CDR3 protein: SAFHSSGNTIY
J gene: TRBJ1-3
V gene: TRBV20-1

CDR3 protein: ASSESTDNQPQH
J gene: TRBJ1-5
V gene: TRBV2

CDR3 protein: ASTLGATQETQY
J gene: TRBJ2-5
V gene: TRBV7-2

CDR3 protein: ASSLEGFGNTIY
J gene: TRBJ1-3
V gene: TRBV5-1

CDR3 protein: SVDPQGPGYT
J gene: TRBJ1-2
V gene: TRBV29-1

CDR3 protein: ASSPEGRGDNEQF
J gene: TRBJ2-1
V gene: TRBV12-3/TRBV12-4

CDR3 protein: ASSMDRSHSPLH
J gene: TRBJ1-6
V gene: TRBV5-1

CDR3 protein: ASRQSGVSTDTQY
J gene: TRBJ2-3
V gene: TRBV5-1

CDR3 protein: ASSQDYTASNYGYT
J gene: TRBJ1-2
V gene: TRBV4-3

CDR3 protein: ASRPGLNYGYT
J gene: TRBJ1-2
V gene: TRBV28

CDR3 protein: ASRLGGANTGELF
J gene: TRBJ2-2
V gene: TRBV10-2

CDR3 protein: ASSRVGQNYGYT
J gene: TRBJ1-2
V gene: TRBV4-3

CDR3 protein: ATSRPRGGLGEQY
J gene: TRBJ2-7
V gene: TRBV15

CDR3 protein: SAPDRGNEQF
J gene: TRBJ2-1
V gene: TRBV20-1

CDR3 protein: SALVGGSGANVLT
J gene: TRBJ2-6
V gene: TRBV29-1

CDR3 protein: ASSEAGTDGYT
J gene: TRBJ1-2
V gene: TRBV6-1

CDR3 protein: ASSFSDPAYEQY
J gene: TRBJ2-7
V gene: TRBV12-3/TRBV12-4

CDR3 protein: ATSSTEHYEQY
J gene: TRBJ2-7
V gene: TRBV15

CDR3 protein: ASSLGQGVSETQY
J gene: TRBJ2-5
V gene: TRBV11-1

CDR3 protein: ASSSIAGLHYEQY
J gene: TRBJ2-7
V gene: TRBV11-2

CDR3 protein: ATPRGSYEQY
J gene: TRBJ2-7
V gene: TRBV24-1

CDR3 protein: ASSLGTGASYEQY
J gene: TRBJ2-7
V gene: TRBV3-1

CDR3 protein: ASSVDRFGPDTQY
J gene: TRBJ2-3
V gene: TRBV19

CDR3 protein: ASSQEVGDLFAGYT
J gene: TRBJ1-2
V gene: TRBV4-1

CDR3 protein: ASSLFAAQGANEKLF
J gene: TRBJ1-4
V gene: TRBV5-1

CDR3 protein: ASGPTVYEQY
J gene: TRBJ2-7
V gene: TRBV12-5

CDR3 protein: ASSQVYQGKETQY
J gene: TRBJ2-5
V gene: TRBV4-2

CDR3 protein: ASSPIQGEAF
J gene: TRBJ1-1
V gene: TRBV7-9

CDR3 protein: AISATGSGNTIY
J gene: TRBJ1-3
V gene: TRBV10-3

CDR3 protein: ASRLALVGGANVLT
J gene: TRBJ2-6
V gene: TRBV18

CDR3 protein: ASSPPAAGGSTDTQY
J gene: TRBJ2-3
V gene: TRBV5-1

CDR3 protein: ASSYSRGRYEQY
J gene: TRBJ2-7
V gene: TRBV6-2/TRBV6-3

CDR3 protein: ASSSRGGQGNEQF
J gene: TRBJ2-1
V gene: TRBV7-2

CDR3 protein: ASSQVLYNEQF
J gene: TRBJ2-1
V gene: TRBV4-1

CDR3 protein: ASSSLLSDRKFNNEQF
J gene: TRBJ2-1
V gene: TRBV7-3

CDR3 protein: ASSHLSGGSSYNEQF
J gene: TRBJ2-1
V gene: TRBV27

CDR3 protein: ASSNRQADEKLF
J gene: TRBJ1-4
V gene: TRBV5-1

CDR3 protein: ASSQDGTDMNTEAF
J gene: TRBJ1-1
V gene: TRBV4-2

CDR3 protein: ASSWDRGYAAKNIQY
J gene: TRBJ2-4
V gene: TRBV2

CDR3 protein: SVPRTPVDEQY
J gene: TRBJ2-7
V gene: TRBV29-1

CDR3 protein: AISPDRGGIQPQH
J gene: TRBJ1-5
V gene: TRBV10-3

CDR3 protein: ASSLVDRVGEKLF
J gene: TRBJ1-4
V gene: TRBV7-9

CDR3 protein: ASSPGVRGVSTDTQY
J gene: TRBJ2-3
V gene: TRBV12-3/TRBV12-4

CDR3 protein: ASSKEDSSDIRPSHNEQF
J gene: TRBJ2-1
V gene: TRBV21-1

CDR3 protein: ASSFGGQDTEAF
J gene: TRBJ1-1
V gene: TRBV5-5

CDR3 protein: ASSSFLAARTAPSVGYT
J gene: TRBJ1-2
V gene: TRBV18

CDR3 protein: AWSVWGFTEAF
J gene: TRBJ1-1
V gene: TRBV30

CDR3 protein: ASSLGRGDEQF
J gene: TRBJ2-1
V gene: TRBV13

CDR3 protein: ASSRSTGGNTEAF
J gene: TRBJ1-1
V gene: TRBV4-2

CDR3 protein: ASSLEPGRGYT
J gene: TRBJ1-2
V gene: TRBV5-1